This paragraph covers one T cell receptor (beta chain) sequence. What it binds is not known. Per germline, CDR1 MNHEY and CDR2 SMNVEV (reference sequence). V was trimmed by 5 bases and J by 4 bases, leaving 17 bases between them. This CDR3 region has 15 residues. Repertoires were generated with immunoSEQ multiplex PCR, while TCRdb's copy carries only in-frame clones and drops some. The table records 150,000 to 200,000 clones, 80% to 95% of them present only once. These data belong to a study of T cell responses to AZD1222 COVID-19 vaccine. Broader study findings: The donor group comprised mostly white British people and more females; the analysis possibly underestimated clonal diversity. Along spike, vaccine-associated CD4 TCRs were found throughout, with dominance at 160-218 and 743-854.

The origin of this receptor is an adult in good health. The input for sequencing was peripheral blood, taken on day 0 of AZD1222 vaccination. V and J are TRBV27 and TRBJ1-2, with a tentative D call TRBD1 (5 bases). The CDR3 loop reads CASSPEGRLAYGYTF. The CDR3 bases are TGTGCCAGCAGTCCGGAGGGGAGGCTGGCCTATGGCTACACCTTC.